The entry that follows covers one T cell receptor beta chain sequence. Antigen: not known. The authors drew 2.5 to 3 ml of blood from each donor. The CDR3 consists of 16 residues. Germline CDR1 and CDR2: MDHEN and SYDVKM. TCRdb derives one entry per CDR3 protein from the 5' RACE reads, leaving out DNA. In total, the table holds 420,000 or so distinct CDR3 sequences. The data belong to a study of monozygotic twins with inflammatory bowel disease. Overall study findings and caveats: A lone strong IBD-associated signal or clonotype found no support.

This clonotype was sampled from a human donor with ulcerative colitis or Crohn's disease, or a healthy co-twin of an affected twin (not recorded which). The chain uses TRBV28 and TRBJ2-1; there is no DNA to check the TCRdb D call of TRBD2. The source material was blood. The CDR3 sequence is CASRNEAGGGYNEQFF.